The 5 T cell receptor beta chains presented below share a single source sample, sequenced in a study of blood T cell repertoires in COVID-19. Some clones are missing from TCRdb's copy, which holds only in-frame ones; the method was immunoSEQ multiplex PCR. The repertoire consists of around 250,000 clones, with just over 85% occurring once and the leading ten covering roughly 15%. Sequencing used PBMCs or T cells enriched from blood (not recorded which). The receptors shown here come from a man aged 18 to 29 who had recovered from COVID-19.

The rearrangement links TRBV18 to TRBJ1-2; tentative D call: TRBD1 (6 bases). V lost 0 bases and J 2 bases, leaving 10 bases between the germline ends. Germline CDR1 is KGHSH and CDR2 is LQKENI. This CDR3 has 15 residues. CDR3 residues: CASSPPQQGNYGYTF. CDR3 nucleotide sequence: TGTGCCAGCTCACCACCGCAACAGGGAAACTATGGCTACACCTTC.

The gene calls are TRBV18 and TRBJ1-3, with 8 bases fitting TRBD1. Germline-derived CDR1 and CDR2 are KGHSH and LQKENI. V was pared by 2 bases and J by 7 bases, with 7 bases of the junction left unmatched. The CDR3 consists of 15 residues. This chain's CDR3 is CASSPTQGAENTIYF. CDR3 in DNA: TGTGCCAGCTCACCAACCCAGGGGGCAGAGAACACCATATATTTT.

This chain uses TRBV5-1 with TRBJ2-1; 9 positions agree with TRBD2. The trim removed 5 bases at V and 3 bases at J, leaving 6 bases unmatched. There are 15 residues in the CDR3. The germline gives CDR1 SGHRS, CDR2 YFSETQ. CDR3 sequence reads: CASRLAGGSYNEQFF. DNA for the CDR3: TGCGCCAGCAGACTAGCGGGTGGGAGCTACAATGAGCAGTTCTTC.

The rearrangement joins TRBV2 to TRBJ2-3; D unresolved. This CDR3 region has 15 residues. Trimming removed 1 base at V and 1 base at J, with 9 bases between. Germline CDR1 reads SNHLY; CDR2 reads FYNNEI. CDR3 in amino acids: CASSEGATRTDTQYF. The CDR3 region has the DNA TGTGCCAGCAGTGAAGGGGCAACTCGCACAGATACGCAGTATTTT.

The J gene is TRBJ1-5, the V gene TRBV10-3, with a weak D call TRBD1 (5 bases). The CDR3 covers 15 residues. CDR1 ENHRY and CDR2 SYGVKD come from the germline V gene. V was shortened by 3 bases and J by 1 base, with 10 bases between the two germline ends. CDR3 DNA sequence: TGTGCCATCAGTGAACAGGTGGGCAGCAATCAGCCCCAGCATTTT. This encodes CAISEQVGSNQPQHF.